The clone carrying this T cell receptor beta chain was recorded at least ten times. Its antigen is unknown. The V gene lost 2 bases and the J gene lost 0 bases, with 13 bases spanning the gap. This CDR3 has 16 amino acids. Germline CDR1 is KGHSH and CDR2 is LQKENI. This entry is derived from a study of beta chain features in type 1 diabetes. Study details: Age, gender and cell yields were alike across patients and healthy donors.

General study findings and limits: Among patients with Type 1 diabetes, TCRB CDR3s were moderately but significantly shorter in every one of the four CD4+ subsets. In these data, an HLA type influence on TCRB rearrangement remained unresolved.

CD45RO/CCR7/CD25/CD127/CD95/CD27 staining was used to isolate CD4+ naive, central memory, regulatory and stem cell-like memory cells by sorting. Each population that was sorted was more than 95% pure. Sequencing targeted expressed TCRB transcripts, as all isolated RNA had been reverse transcribed. The repertoire was sequenced with immunoSEQ multiplex PCR; TCRdb's copy has only in-frame clones and lacks some. The data contain about 160,000 clones, approximately 8.1% of them singletons. Material for sequencing was central memory CD4+ T cells from blood. This receptor was identified in a man aged 18 to 30 with type 1 diabetes. The chain joins TRBV18 to TRBJ1-2; TRBD1 might be the D (6 bases). The CDR3, as DNA: TGTGCCAGCTCACCAGTAGGACAGTCGTCTAACTATGGCTACACCTTC. It specifies CASSPVGQSSNYGYTF.